This T cell receptor (beta chain) was obtained from a study of breast tumors, draining lymph nodes, adjacent tissues. TCRdb used MiXCR to reprocess the multiplex PCR reads, holding one entry per CDR3 protein. Of tens of thousands of distinct CDR3 sequences listed, 35% to 50% are singletons. This clonotype occurred once. The antigen remains unidentified. This may stem from a read error, because a much larger clone lies one nucleotide away. Findings of the study overall: Compared with basal-like, luminal-like tumors shared significantly more repertoire with nontumor tissue. Tumor TCR diversity was below lymph nodes but above nontumor tissue.

The sequenced material came from breast tumor tissue. This receptor was identified in a female donor with breast cancer. Some clones in this sample may be carry-over from other donors' samples.

In nucleotides, the CDR3 is TGTGCCAGCAGCTCCGGGACTACGCGAAATTCTTTGTACTTC. Translation gives CASSSGTTRNSLYF. This sequence joins TRBV5-4 and TRBJ2-4, with 7 bases identical to TRBD2. Germline CDR1 reads SGHNT; CDR2 reads YYREEE (reference sequence). The V gene end was trimmed by 3 bases and the J gene end by 15 bases; junction bases not matched to a gene: 15. This CDR3 comprises 14 residues.